This T cell receptor beta chain was identified during a study of PD-1 blockade in classical Hodgkin lymphoma. Generated by immunoSEQ multiplex PCR, the TCRdb table keeps only in-frame clones and is missing some. This table holds fewer than 8,000 clones, more than 65% found once. Every one of the patients relapsed after autologous stem cell transplantation (brentuximab vedotin exposure was variable). Researchers used magnetic negative selection to pull out pure CD4+ T cells from thawed PBMCs. Overall study findings and caveats: Significant TCR diversity gains by C4D1 occurred in CD4+ but not CD8+ cells. Lower baseline TCR diversity marked trial partial responders and progressors.

The germline V gene encodes CDR1 SEHNR and CDR2 FQNEAQ (reference sequence). Losses at the gene ends were 2 bases for V and 2 bases for J; bases not matched to a gene: 14. This CDR3 has 19 amino acids. A note on this clone: Its specificity is unknown.

The TCR sequence derives from a human donor with classical Hodgkin lymphoma. Sample: CD4+ T cells from blood, taken at baseline. The V gene is TRBV7-9, the J gene TRBJ2-2; TRBD2 matches 7 bases. The CDR3 sequence: CASSLLPLAGPLNTGELFF. CDR3 DNA sequence: TGTGCCAGCAGCTTATTGCCTTTAGCGGGCCCTCTTAACACCGGGGAGCTGTTTTTT.